A single T cell receptor (beta chain) is shown here with its context. The data were obtained in a study of blood T cell repertoires in COVID-19. Study as a whole: Sites in the United States, Italy and Spain provided acute and convalescent COVID-19 samples. PBMCs, B-cell-depleted T cells, or T cells were the source of the cDNA or gDNA that made up the material.

In the study's own analysis: For nucleated cells, counts were estimated from reference gene primer amplification. Data came from immunoSEQ multiplex PCR; TCRdb stores just in-frame clones and leaves some out. The D gene and trimming were derived from the DNA, and the V and J assignments and clone size from that table. The sample lists over 200,000 clones, 86% occurring once. This CDR3 has 20 amino acids. The J segment lost 0 bases and the V segment lost 7 bases, leaving 24 bases of the junction unmatched. Germline V gives CDR1 SGHRS, CDR2 YFSETQ. Material for sequencing was peripheral blood. J is TRBJ1-2 and V is TRBV5-1; 7 nucleotides agree with TRBD1. The source is a man aged 30-40 years who had recovered from COVID-19. CDR3 DNA: TGCGCCAGCTCAGGGTCCCCCGTAGTCCGGACAGGAGGAACTAACTATGGCTACACCTTC. It yields the protein CASSGSPVVRTGGTNYGYTF. The complete variable domain, with remaining parts taken from reference TRBV5-1 and TRBJ1-2, reads KAGVTQTPRYLIKTRGQQVTLSCSPISGHRSVSWYQQTPGQGLQFLFEYFSETQRNKGNFPGRFSGRQFSNSRSEMNVSTLELGDSALYLCASSGSPVVRTGGTNYGYTFGSGTRLTVV.